This T cell receptor (beta chain) emerged from a study of T cell responses to AZD1222 COVID-19 vaccine. Study-level findings and limits: Donors were chiefly white British, with a greater number of females, and clonal diversity was perhaps underestimated. Just six people given AZD1222 tested seropositive at baseline. Breadth and depth of Spike-specific TCRs rose after two AZD1222 doses.

V was clipped by 5 bases and J by 0 bases, with 11 bases between them. This CDR3 is 15 amino acids long. Germline lookup yields CDR1 ENHRY and CDR2 SYGVKD. Comment on this clone: Its specificity is unknown.

TCRdb's copy holds only in-frame clones and misses some; the assay was immunoSEQ multiplex PCR. The table shows approximately 190,000 clones, with roughly 93% occurring only once. This clonotype was obtained from an adult in good health. The sample was peripheral blood, taken on day 0 of AZD1222 vaccination. This sequence joins TRBV10-3 and TRBJ1-3, with D unresolved. The CDR3 DNA sequence: TGTGCCATCAGTCCCTCGGCTAGCTCTGGAAACACCATATATTTT. Its protein is CAISPSASSGNTIYF.